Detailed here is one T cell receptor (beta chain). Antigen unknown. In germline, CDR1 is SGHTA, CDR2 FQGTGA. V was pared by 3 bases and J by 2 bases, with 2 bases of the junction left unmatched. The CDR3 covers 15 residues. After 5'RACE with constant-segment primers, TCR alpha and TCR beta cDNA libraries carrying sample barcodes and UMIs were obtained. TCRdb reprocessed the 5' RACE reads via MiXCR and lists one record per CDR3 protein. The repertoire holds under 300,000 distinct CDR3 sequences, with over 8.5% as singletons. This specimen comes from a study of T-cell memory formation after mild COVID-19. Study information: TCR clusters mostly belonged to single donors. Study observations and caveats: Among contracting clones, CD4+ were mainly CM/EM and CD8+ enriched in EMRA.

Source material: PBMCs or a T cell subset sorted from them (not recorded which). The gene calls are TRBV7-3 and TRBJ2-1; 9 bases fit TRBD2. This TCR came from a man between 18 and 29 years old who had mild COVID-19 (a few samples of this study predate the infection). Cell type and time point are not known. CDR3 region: CASSLSSGTYNEQFF. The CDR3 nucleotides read TGTGCCAGCAGCTTGTCTAGCGGGACCTACAATGAGCAGTTCTTC.